Following are 19 T cell receptor beta chains from one sample sequenced in a study of OX40 agonist ivuxolimab in advanced cancers. The repertoire was sequenced with immunoSEQ multiplex PCR; TCRdb's copy has only in-frame clones and lacks some. The sample records about 69,000 clones, around 90% being singletons. The source material was CD4+ or CD8+ T cells sorted from blood, sampled in a trial of the OX40 agonist ivuxolimab. These receptors all come from an adult with an advanced solid tumor such as melanoma, head and neck, liver or kidney cancer.

The V and J genes are TRBV6-1 and TRBJ2-1; 9 bases align to TRBD2. Germline-derived CDR1 and CDR2 are MNHNS and SASEGT. J gave up 10 bases and V 4 bases, and 2 bases lay outside the gene matches. This CDR3 spans 12 amino acids. The CDR3 loop reads CASSGLAEEQFF. CDR3 in DNA: TGTGCCAGCAGTGGACTAGCGGAAGAGCAGTTCTTC.

The chain carries TRBV5-1 and TRBJ2-1; 11 bases align to TRBD2. The CDR3 sequence is 14 residues long. With 4 bases clipped from V and 8 bases from J, the junction kept 5 bases outside the gene matches. Germline V CDR1 and CDR2: SGHRS, YFSETQ. The CDR3 nucleotides are TGCGCCAGCAGCATAGCGGGAGGGATGTATGAGCAGTTCTTC. Translated, it gives CASSIAGGMYEQFF.

The count of this clone is one. The chain links TRBV12-1 to TRBJ2-1; TRBD1, the table's D call, was not compared with the DNA. TRBV12-1 is classified as a pseudogene. The CDR3 has 17 amino acids. The DNA for the CDR3 is TGTGCCAGCAGCTACTATCGGGACAGGGCTTCCTACAATGAGCAGTTCTTC. Its protein product is CASSYYRDRASYNEQFF.

This chain uses TRBV7-9 with TRBJ2-5, with D tentatively TRBD1 (6 bases). The CDR3 spans 15 residues. The germline V gene encodes CDR1 SEHNR and CDR2 FQNEAQ (reference sequence). The V end was cut by 5 bases, the J end by 4 bases, with 17 bases between. CDR3 sequence reads: CASSHYDRQRETQYF. Written as DNA, the CDR3 is TGTGCCAGCAGCCACTACGACAGGCAACGAGAGACCCAGTACTTC.

The chain has TRBV4-2 and TRBJ2-7; D is undetermined. The CDR3 loop spans 11 amino acids. CDR1 is LGHNA and CDR2 is YNFKEQ in the germline V gene. Deletions cut 4 bases from V and 3 bases from J, with 4 bases between. The CDR3 region has the DNA TGTGCCAGCAGCCTGGGCTACGAGCAGTACTTC. It codes for CASSLGYEQYF.

The chain recombines TRBV5-4 with TRBJ2-3; tentative D call: TRBD1 (6 bases). V lost 0 bases to trimming and J lost 2 bases, with 7 bases between them. The CDR3 covers 14 residues. CDR1 is SGHNT, CDR2 YYREEE, per germline (reference sequence). CDR3 sequence (DNA): TGTGCCAGCAGCTTGGGGGGGCCCACAGATACGCAGTATTTT. It yields the protein CASSLGGPTDTQYF.

The chain recombines TRBV14 with TRBJ1-4, with D possibly being TRBD1 (5 bases). The CDR3 extends over 14 amino acids. Trimming stripped 1 base from V and 7 bases from J, with 10 bases between. CDR1 SGHDN and CDR2 FVKESK come from the germline V gene. CDR3 loop: CASSQGIGGEKLFF. CDR3 DNA sequence: TGTGCCAGCAGCCAAGGGATTGGGGGTGAAAAACTGTTTTTT. The full variable domain, with the rest looked up from reference TRBV14 and TRBJ1-4, is EAGVTQFPSHSVIEKGQTVTLRCDPISGHDNLYWYRRVMGKEIKFLLHFVKESKQDESGMPNNRFLAERTGGTYSTLKVQPAELEDSGVYFCASSQGIGGEKLFFGSGTQLSVL.

This sequence joins TRBV15 and TRBJ1-2; D is unresolved. The CDR3 covers 13 residues. V gave up 0 bases and J gave up 4 bases, with 6 bases separating them. Germline assignment: CDR1 LNHNV and CDR2 YYDKDF (reference sequence). The DNA for the CDR3 is TGTGCCACCAGCAGAGACAGCGCCTATGGCTACACCTTC. Protein sequence: CATSRDSAYGYTF. Full variable domain (outside the CDR3, taken from reference TRBV15 and TRBJ1-2): DAMVIQNPRYQVTQFGKPVTLSCSQTLNHNVMYWYQQKSSQAPKLLFHYYDKDFNNEADTPDNFQSRRPNTSFCFLDIRSPGLGDTAMYLCATSRDSAYGYTFGSGTRLTVV.

This chain links TRBV6-6 with TRBJ2-7, with 10 bases aligning to TRBD2. The V segment lost 2 bases and the J segment 6 bases; nucleotides outside the gene matches: 4. CDR1 and CDR2 (germline): MNHNY, SVGAGI (reference sequence). This CDR3 is built from 14 residues. CDR3 DNA: TGTGCCAGCAGTTACACGAGCGGGAGGGTCGAGCAGTACTTC. Its translation is CASSYTSGRVEQYF.

This clone was recorded once. CDR3 loop: CATSREGSRAEAFF. The CDR3 coding sequence is TGTGCCACCAGCAGAGAGGGCAGCAGGGCTGAAGCTTTCTTT. The chain employs TRBV15 and TRBJ1-1, with D tentatively TRBD1 (5 bases). Germline loops: CDR1 LNHNV, CDR2 YYDKDF (reference sequence). This CDR3 region has 14 residues. Trimming stripped 0 bases from V and 6 bases from J, with 11 bases between.

The V call is TRBV7-2, the J call TRBJ2-1; perhaps D is TRBD1 or TRBD2 (6 bases each). The CDR3 has 13 residues. CDR1 and CDR2 from the germline V gene are SGHTA and FQGNSA. V gave up 2 bases and J gave up 9 bases, with 11 bases separating them. The CDR3 DNA follows: TGTGCCAGCAGCTTATGGGGGCGGGGTGAGCAGTTCTTC. Its translation: CASSLWGRGEQFF.

This chain links TRBV27 with TRBJ2-5; no definite D call. Between the trimmed V and J ends, which lost 5 bases and 0 bases, there was a span of 13 bases. Germline V CDR1 and CDR2: MNHEY, SMNVEV (reference sequence). The CDR3 loop spans 15 amino acids. CDR3 protein: CASSPPTQYQETQYF. The CDR3 DNA is TGTGCCAGCAGTCCACCGACCCAGTACCAAGAGACCCAGTACTTC.

The rearrangement joins TRBV4-1 to TRBJ1-3; a possible D gene is TRBD1 (5 bases). Germline-derived CDR1 and CDR2 are MGHRA and YSYEKL. The CDR3 has 16 amino acids. With 1 base removed from V and 8 bases from J, the gap between germline ends came to 18 bases. The chain's CDR3 is CASSQVDRFLGDTIYF. The CDR3 region has the DNA TGCGCCAGCAGCCAAGTCGACAGATTTCTGGGGGACACCATATATTTT.

The chain is built from TRBV5-1 and TRBJ2-3; 7 bases align to TRBD2. There are 14 residues in the CDR3. Germline V gene data show CDR1 as SGHRS and CDR2 as YFSETQ. Losses at the gene ends were 4 bases for V and 0 bases for J; bases not matched to a gene: 2. The CDR3 nucleotides are TGCGCCAGCAGCCCGACTAGCAGCACAGATACGCAGTATTTT. Its translation is CASSPTSSTDTQYF.

The J gene is TRBJ2-4, the V gene TRBV28, with 8 bases fitting TRBD2. Looked up from germline, CDR1 is MDHEN and CDR2 is SYDVKM. With 5 bases clipped from V and 3 bases from J, the junction kept 6 bases outside the gene matches. The CDR3 spans 15 residues. The CDR3 region is CASSRGGLFKNIQYF. The CDR3 DNA reads TGTGCCAGCAGTCGGGGGGGCTTGTTCAAAAACATTCAGTACTTC.

The DNA for the CDR3 is TGTGCCAGCAGTTACGGGGCGGCCGGGGCCAACGTCCTGACTTTC. It yields the protein CASSYGAAGANVLTF. The chain links TRBV6-5 to TRBJ2-6; a possible D gene is TRBD1 (5 bases). V lost 2 bases, J lost 4 bases, and 9 bases lay in between. The CDR3 has 15 amino acids. Per the germline V gene, CDR1 is MNHEY and CDR2 is SVGAGI.

The rearrangement joins TRBV2 to TRBJ2-5; TRBD1 aligns across 9 bases. The CDR3 has 14 amino acids. Germline V gene data show CDR1 as SNHLY and CDR2 as FYNNEI. Unmatched junction bases numbered 7, after V lost 6 bases and J lost 5 bases. CDR3 protein: CASRDGTGRETQYF. The CDR3 nucleotides read TGTGCCAGCAGGGATGGGACAGGGCGGGAGACCCAGTACTTC.

The J gene is TRBJ1-5, the V gene TRBV7-9; 9 bases agree with TRBD1. Unmatched junction bases numbered 4, after V lost 1 base and J lost 6 bases. The CDR3 sequence is 15 residues long. CDR1 and CDR2 (germline): SEHNR, FQNEAQ (reference sequence). The DNA for the CDR3 is TGTGCCAGCAGCTTAGACAGGGGGCAAAGTCAGCCCCAGCATTTT. This encodes CASSLDRGQSQPQHF.

This rearrangement joins TRBV6-5 to TRBJ2-5; D is possibly TRBD1 (5 bases). Germline assignment: CDR1 MNHEY and CDR2 SVGAGI. Deletions cut 6 bases from V and 5 bases from J, with 16 bases between. The CDR3 runs to 14 residues. The CDR3 region is CASRGPGVVETQYF. CDR3 coding DNA: TGTGCCAGCAGGGGGCCTGGGGTAGTGGAGACCCAGTACTTC.